A single sample is the source of the 18 T cell receptor beta chains below, sequenced in a study of T cells in Graves' hyperthyroidism and ophthalmopathy. The CDR3 regions of TCR beta were amplified from RNA transcripts. Initially, a first-round RT-PCR of the TCR CDR3 employed the HTBI primer set. From the multiplex PCR reads, TCRdb called clonotypes with MiXCR, one entry per CDR3 protein. Among fewer than 450,000 distinct CDR3 sequences, roughly 15% were seen once, and the ten largest hold about 21%. Sample: blood. The origin of the receptors is a woman aged 60-70 years with Graves' ophthalmopathy.

The genes are TRBV28 and TRBJ2-1, with unresolved D. Trimming pared 8 bases from V and 8 bases from J, leaving 13 bases between. CDR1 and CDR2 (germline): MDHEN, SYDVKM. The CDR3 totals 12 residues. CDR3 coding DNA: TGTGCCAGCTGTAGAACGTCCTATGAGCAGTTCTTC. Its protein product is CASCRTSYEQFF. The whole variable domain, filled in from reference TRBV28 and TRBJ2-1, reads DVKVTQSSRYLVKRTGEKVFLECVQDMDHENMFWYRQDPGLGLRLIYFSYDVKMKEKGDIPEGYSVSREKKERFSLILESASTNQTSMYLCASCRTSYEQFFGPGTRLTVL.

This clonotype has only a few counts. The chain recombines TRBV6-5 with TRBJ1-6; possible D gene TRBD1, 6 bases. The CDR3 contains 17 residues. The germline V and J ends were trimmed by 0 bases and 7 bases, with 16 bases remaining between them. From germline, CDR1 is MNHEY and CDR2 SVGAGI. CDR3 sequence reads: CASSYSIGGSGNSPLHF. The DNA for the CDR3 is TGTGCCAGCAGTTACTCGATAGGGGGATCGGGCAATTCACCCCTCCACTTT.

This clonotype has ten or more counts. The chain carries TRBV20-1 and TRBJ2-5; possible D gene TRBD1, 5 bases. This CDR3 has 12 amino acids. The V end lost 7 bases, the J end lost 8 bases, and 17 bases lay between the germline ends. The germline gives CDR1 DFQATT, CDR2 SNEGSKA (reference sequence). CDR3 nucleotide sequence: TGCAGTGTCAGGGTCGGGCTCGGCACCCAGTACTTC. Encoded protein: CSVRVGLGTQYF.

In this sample, this clonotype turned up many times. Here the CDR3 DNA reads TGTGCCATCAGCCAGGACGGAGCCCAAGAGACCCAGTACTTC. Translation: CAISQDGAQETQYF. J is TRBJ2-5 and V is TRBV10-3; no clear D. The CDR3 runs to 14 residues. Germline V gene lookup returns CDR1 ENHRY and CDR2 SYGVKD. V was cut by 6 bases and J by 1 base, with 12 bases left in between.

This clonotype has ten or more counts. J is TRBJ2-7 and V is TRBV7-6; tentative D call: TRBD2 (6 bases). This CDR3 has 16 amino acids. V lost 0 bases, J lost 0 bases, and 12 bases lay in between. The germline V gene encodes CDR1 SGHVS and CDR2 FNYEAQ. CDR3 coding DNA: TGTGCCAGCAGCTTAGCCTTAGCGGCAAGCTCCTACGAGCAGTACTTC. This sequence encodes CASSLALAASSYEQYF.

The chain's CDR3 is CASSEGRGNEQFF. The CDR3 nucleotides are TGCGCCAGCAGTGAGGGCAGGGGTAATGAGCAGTTCTTC. This chain connects TRBV5-1 to TRBJ2-1, with D possibly being TRBD1 (6 bases). The CDR3 is made up of 13 amino acids. V was cut by 5 bases and J by 7 bases, with 13 bases left in between. Germline values: CDR1 SGHRS, CDR2 YFSETQ.

The rearrangement links TRBV19 to TRBJ2-1; D remains unclear. There are 16 residues in the CDR3. The germline V gene has CDR1 LNHDA and CDR2 SQIVND (reference sequence). With 5 bases removed from V and 8 bases from J, the gap between germline ends came to 22 bases. For the CDR3, the DNA is TGTGCCAGTAGTTGGAGCGAAAGTGCCATTTCCTATGAGCAGTTCTTC. It specifies CASSWSESAISYEQFF.

This chain connects TRBV28 to TRBJ1-4, with TRBD1 matching 9 bases. Germline CDR1 is MDHEN and CDR2 is SYDVKM. The CDR3 runs 18 residues. V lost 1 base and J lost 5; bases outside the gene matches: 11. CDR3 region: CASSLLGPGQGGNEKLFF. CDR3 DNA sequence: TGTGCCAGCAGTTTATTGGGACCGGGACAGGGAGGCAATGAAAAACTGTTTTTT. Looking up the rest from reference TRBV28 and TRBJ1-4 gives the full variable domain: DVKVTQSSRYLVKRTGEKVFLECVQDMDHENMFWYRQDPGLGLRLIYFSYDVKMKEKGDIPEGYSVSREKKERFSLILESASTNQTSMYLCASSLLGPGQGGNEKLFFGSGTQLSVL.

There are many counts of this clonotype. The V and J genes are TRBV11-2 and TRBJ2-3, with D uncertain. In germline, CDR1 is SGHAT, CDR2 FQNNGV. The CDR3 is made up of 16 amino acids. V lost 3 bases to trimming and J lost 2 bases, with 15 bases between them. The CDR3 reads CASSLRERTDTDTQYF. In DNA, the CDR3 is TGTGCCAGCAGCTTGAGAGAACGGACCGACACAGATACGCAGTATTTT.

Ten or more counts support this clonotype. The chain employs TRBV10-3 and TRBJ2-3, with D maybe TRBD2 (5 bases). Per germline, CDR1 ENHRY and CDR2 SYGVKD. Trimming stripped 0 bases from V and 5 bases from J, with 9 bases between. CDR3 length: 14 amino acids. Written as DNA, the CDR3 is TGTGCCATCAGTGAGTCGCAGCGGCAAGATACGCAGTATTTT. This encodes CAISESQRQDTQYF.

Only a few counts were recorded for this clonotype. The chain links TRBV9 to TRBJ2-3; TRBD1 aligns across 8 bases. The CDR3 has 16 residues. Trimming took 3 bases from V and 6 from J; bases not matched to a gene: 12. Germline CDR1 is SGDLS and CDR2 is YYNGEE. The CDR3 DNA is TGTGCCAGCAGCGAGGTCCCTCTGGACAGGGCGGATACGCAGTATTTT. It translates to CASSEVPLDRADTQYF.

This clonotype came up a few times. The rearrangement joins TRBV20-1 to TRBJ2-3, with 12 bases identical to TRBD2. CDR1 DFQATT and CDR2 SNEGSKA come from the germline V gene (reference sequence). After removal of 4 bases from V and 3 bases from J, the junction contained 8 bases not matched to a gene. The CDR3 has 16 residues. The CDR3 coding sequence is TGCAGTGCTATGGCTAGCGGGAGGGGGGGGACAGATACGCAGTATTTT. Translating it yields CSAMASGRGGTDTQYF.

This clonotype was observed at least ten times. The J gene is TRBJ2-1, the V gene TRBV7-8; 15 nucleotides agree with TRBD2. CDR1 is SGHVS and CDR2 is FQNEAQ in the germline V gene. Germline trimming cut 5 bases from V and 5 bases from J; bases unmatched to any gene: 4. There are 16 residues in the CDR3. The CDR3 is CASSLRTSGRDNEQFF. The CDR3 DNA sequence: TGTGCCAGCAGCCTCCGGACTAGCGGGAGGGACAATGAGCAGTTCTTC.

About this clonotype: This is likely a read error, given that the CDR3 carries no conserved phenylalanine or tryptophan at its end. The CDR3 nucleotides read TGTGCCATCAACCCCACTAGCGGGAGGGCTACTAGTGGGCAGTACCTC. Residues: CAINPTSGRATSGQYL. The chain joins TRBV10-3 to TRBJ2-7, with 13 bases aligning to TRBD2. Germline assignment: CDR1 ENHRY and CDR2 SYGVKD. The J segment lost 9 bases and the V segment lost 7 bases, leaving 15 bases of the junction unmatched. The CDR3 runs 16 residues.

This clonotype was counted at least ten times. J is TRBJ1-1 and V is TRBV11-2, with unresolved D. V was cut by 0 bases and J by 10 bases, with 12 bases left in between. Germline CDR1 reads SGHAT; CDR2 reads FQNNGV. This CDR3 region has 13 residues. CDR3 nucleotides: TGTGCCAGCAGCTTAGATCTGAGGGCCCGAGCTTTCTTT. This encodes CASSLDLRARAFF.

There are a few counts of this clonotype. V is TRBV5-1 and J is TRBJ2-7, with 7 bases lining up with TRBD1. J was trimmed by 5 bases and V by 3 bases; bases with no gene match: 11. Germline loops: CDR1 SGHRS, CDR2 YFSETQ. There are 15 residues in the CDR3. In DNA, the CDR3 is TGCGCCAGCAGCTCGGCCGCGACAGGGTTGAACGAGCAGTACTTC. Its protein product is CASSSAATGLNEQYF.

This clonotype was observed at least ten times. CDR3 nucleotide sequence: TGTGCCAGCGGCACCGGACCCATCAATGAGCAGTTCTTC. This sequence encodes CASGTGPINEQFF. J is TRBJ2-1 and V is TRBV7-9; D is ambiguous. V was clipped by 8 bases and J by 6 bases, with 14 bases between them. The CDR3 has 13 residues. Per germline, CDR1 SEHNR and CDR2 FQNEAQ (reference sequence).

The table lists this clonotype with a few counts. The V call is TRBV12-3 or TRBV12-4, the J call TRBJ2-5, with 13 bases fitting TRBD2. With V trimmed by 10 bases and J by 5 bases, 10 bases remained unmatched. CDR3 length equals 15 residues. The CDR3 loop is CATNGPGLAGETQYF. In DNA form, the CDR3 reads TGTGCCACCAATGGTCCGGGACTAGCGGGGGAGACCCAGTACTTC.